This TCR beta chain was recovered during a study of T-cell memory formation after mild COVID-19. This clonotype showed up many times. Its antigen is still unknown. CDR1 and CDR2 (germline): SGHTA, FQGNSA. The germline V and J ends were trimmed by 0 bases and 3 bases, with 8 bases remaining between them. The CDR3 loop spans 14 amino acids. TCRdb reprocessed the 5' RACE reads via MiXCR and lists one record per CDR3 protein. The sample contains 280,000 or so distinct CDR3 sequences, under 8.5% of which appear only once. Overall study findings and caveats: Mainly CM and EM harbored the contracting CD4+ clones; mainly EMRA harbored the CD8+ ones. Some responding clones appeared in pre-infection memory, suggesting cross-reactive memory joined.

The TCR sequence derives from a young man who had mild COVID-19 (a few samples of this study predate the infection). Cell type and time point are not known. Sequenced input: PBMCs or a T cell subset sorted from them (not recorded which). The genes are TRBV7-2 and TRBJ2-5, with D unresolved. CDR3 protein: CASSLAGGKETQYF. The CDR3 nucleotides read TGTGCCAGCAGCTTAGCGGGCGGAAAAGAGACCCAGTACTTC.